This T cell receptor (beta chain) was sequenced for a study of shared clonotypes between healthy human individuals. Study at large: Three CD4 naive, three CD4 memory, two CD8 naive and one CD8 memory plate were used per donor.

Germline V CDR1 and CDR2: LNHDA, SQIVND (reference sequence). Unmatched junction bases numbered 14, after V lost 9 bases and J lost 4 bases. This CDR3 is 16 amino acids long. Original handling: As immunoSEQ supplied junction-only sequences (without quality scores), filtering differed. Sequenced by immunoSEQ multiplex PCR; TCRdb stores in-frame clones only, minus some. The D gene and trimming were derived from the DNA, and the V and J assignments and clone size from that table. The sample shows some 1 million clones, approximately 72% of them seen only once. CD4+ cells were split into CD45RA+ naive and CD45RA-negative memory subsets.

The specimen was memory CD4+ T cells sorted from blood. Specified subset: CD45RA-negative fraction. This receptor was taken from a man aged 18 to 35 in good health. The chain uses TRBV19 and TRBJ2-2, with 7 bases aligning to TRBD2. The CDR3 reads CASQLGGRGFTGELFF. CDR3 sequence (DNA): TGTGCCAGCCAGCTGGGAGGGAGGGGTTTCACCGGGGAGCTGTTTTTT.